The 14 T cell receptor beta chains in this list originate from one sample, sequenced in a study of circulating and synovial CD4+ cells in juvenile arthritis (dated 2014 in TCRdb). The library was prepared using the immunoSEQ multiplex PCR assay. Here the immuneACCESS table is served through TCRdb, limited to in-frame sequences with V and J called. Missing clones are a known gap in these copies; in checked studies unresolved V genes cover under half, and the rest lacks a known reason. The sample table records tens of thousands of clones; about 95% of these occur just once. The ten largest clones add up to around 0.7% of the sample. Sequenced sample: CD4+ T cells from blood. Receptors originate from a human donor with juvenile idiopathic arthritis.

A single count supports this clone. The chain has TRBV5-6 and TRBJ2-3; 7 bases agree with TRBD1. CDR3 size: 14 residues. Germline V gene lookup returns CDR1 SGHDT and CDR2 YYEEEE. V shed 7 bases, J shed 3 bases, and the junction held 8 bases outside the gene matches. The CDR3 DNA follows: TGTGCCAGCTCTAACAGGGGTGGGACAGATACGCAGTATTTT. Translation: CASSNRGGTDTQYF.

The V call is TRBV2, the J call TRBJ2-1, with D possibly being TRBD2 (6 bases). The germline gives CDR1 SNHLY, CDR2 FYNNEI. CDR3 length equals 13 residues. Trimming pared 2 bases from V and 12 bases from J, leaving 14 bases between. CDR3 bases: TGTGCCAGCAGTGAACTGCGGGGCCCGGGGCAGTTCTTC. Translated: CASSELRGPGQFF.

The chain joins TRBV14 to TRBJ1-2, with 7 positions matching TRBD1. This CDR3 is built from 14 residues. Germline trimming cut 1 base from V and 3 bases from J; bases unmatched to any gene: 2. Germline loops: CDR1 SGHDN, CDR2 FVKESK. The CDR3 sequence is CASSQGRGDYGYTF. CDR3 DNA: TGTGCCAGCAGCCAAGGCAGGGGGGACTATGGCTACACCTTC.

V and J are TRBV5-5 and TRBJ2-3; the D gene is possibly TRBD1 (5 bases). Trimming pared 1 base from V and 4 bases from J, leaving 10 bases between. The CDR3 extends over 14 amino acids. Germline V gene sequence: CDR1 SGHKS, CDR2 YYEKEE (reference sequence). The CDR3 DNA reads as TGTGCCAGCAGCTTGAACAGGCCAGCAGATACGCAGTATTTT. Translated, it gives CASSLNRPADTQYF.

The CDR3 nucleotides are TGTGCCAGCAGCCCGAGCGGACAGGGCTACGAGCAGTACTTC. It yields the protein CASSPSGQGYEQYF. The rearrangement uses TRBV7-3 and TRBJ2-7; 8 bases match TRBD1. Looked up from germline, CDR1 is SGHTA and CDR2 is FQGTGA. The CDR3 sequence is 14 residues long. With 5 bases clipped from V and 3 bases from J, the junction kept 6 bases outside the gene matches. Full variable domain (outside the CDR3, taken from reference TRBV7-3 and TRBJ2-7): GAGVSQTPSNKVTEKGKYVELRCDPISGHTALYWYRQSLGQGPEFLIYFQGTGAADDSGLPNDRFFAVRPEGSVSTLKIQRTERGDSAVYLCASSPSGQGYEQYFGPGTRLTVT.

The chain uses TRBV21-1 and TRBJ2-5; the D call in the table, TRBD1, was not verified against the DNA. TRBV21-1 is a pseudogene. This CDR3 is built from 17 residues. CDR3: CASSKEVRGTQEETQYF. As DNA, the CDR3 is TGTGCCAGCAGCAAAGAGGTAAGGGGCACACAAGAAGAGACCCAGTACTTC.

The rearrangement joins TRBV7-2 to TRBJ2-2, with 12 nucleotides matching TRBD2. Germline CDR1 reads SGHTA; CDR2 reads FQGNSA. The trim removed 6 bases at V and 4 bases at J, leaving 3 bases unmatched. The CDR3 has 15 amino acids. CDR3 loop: CASRLAGGTTGELFF. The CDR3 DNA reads TGTGCCAGCAGGCTAGCGGGAGGGACCACCGGGGAGCTGTTTTTT. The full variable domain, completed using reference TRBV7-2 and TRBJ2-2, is GAGVSQSPSNKVTEKGKDVELRCDPISGHTALYWYRQSLGQGLEFLIYFQGNSAPDKSGLPSDRFSAERTGGSVSTLTIQRTQQEDSAVYLCASRLAGGTTGELFFGEGSRLTVL.

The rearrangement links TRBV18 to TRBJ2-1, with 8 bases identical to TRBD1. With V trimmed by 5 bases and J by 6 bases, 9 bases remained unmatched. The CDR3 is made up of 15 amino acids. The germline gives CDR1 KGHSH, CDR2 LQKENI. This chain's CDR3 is CASSRGQGPGNEQFF. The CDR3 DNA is TGTGCCAGCTCAAGAGGACAGGGCCCAGGCAATGAGCAGTTCTTC.

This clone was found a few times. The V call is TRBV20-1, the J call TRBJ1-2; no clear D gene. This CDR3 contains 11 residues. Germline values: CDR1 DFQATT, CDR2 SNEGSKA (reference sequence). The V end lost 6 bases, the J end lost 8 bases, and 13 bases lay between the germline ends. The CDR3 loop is CSAPGSQGYTF. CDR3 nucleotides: TGCAGTGCCCCAGGATCTCAAGGCTACACCTTC.

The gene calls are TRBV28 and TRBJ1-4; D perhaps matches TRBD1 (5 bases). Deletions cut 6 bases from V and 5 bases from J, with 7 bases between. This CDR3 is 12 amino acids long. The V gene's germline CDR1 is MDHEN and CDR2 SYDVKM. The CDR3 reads CASRQANEKLFF. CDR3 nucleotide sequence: TGTGCCAGCAGACAGGCGAATGAAAAACTGTTTTTT.

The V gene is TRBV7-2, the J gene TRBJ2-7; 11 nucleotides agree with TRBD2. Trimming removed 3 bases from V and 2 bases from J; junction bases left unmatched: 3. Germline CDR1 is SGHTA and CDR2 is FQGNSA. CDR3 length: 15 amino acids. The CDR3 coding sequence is TGTGCCAGCAGCTTGGGGACTAGCGGCACCTACGAGCAGTACTTC. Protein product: CASSLGTSGTYEQYF.

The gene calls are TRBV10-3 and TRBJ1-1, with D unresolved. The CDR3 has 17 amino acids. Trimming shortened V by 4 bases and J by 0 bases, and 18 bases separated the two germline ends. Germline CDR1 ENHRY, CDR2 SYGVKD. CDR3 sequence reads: CAISGREGLTLNTEAFF. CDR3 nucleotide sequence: TGTGCCATCAGTGGGAGGGAGGGATTGACTCTGAACACTGAAGCTTTCTTT.

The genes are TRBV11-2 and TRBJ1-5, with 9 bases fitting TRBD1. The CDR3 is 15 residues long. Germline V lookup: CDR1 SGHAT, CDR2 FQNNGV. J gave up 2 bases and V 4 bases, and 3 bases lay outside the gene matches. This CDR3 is CASSWDRAGNQPQHF. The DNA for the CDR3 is TGTGCCAGCAGCTGGGACAGGGCAGGCAATCAGCCCCAGCATTTT.

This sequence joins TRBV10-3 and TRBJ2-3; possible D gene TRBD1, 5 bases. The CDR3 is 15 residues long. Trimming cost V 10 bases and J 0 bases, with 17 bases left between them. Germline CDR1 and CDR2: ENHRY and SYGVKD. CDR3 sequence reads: CATGDSAESTDTQYF. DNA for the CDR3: TGTGCCACCGGTGACAGTGCGGAAAGCACAGATACGCAGTATTTT.